This T cell receptor beta chain was retrieved from a study of T cells in Graves' hyperthyroidism and ophthalmopathy. Researchers took RNA transcripts and amplified the TCR beta CDR3 regions from them. The TCR CDR3 first-round RT-PCR relied on the HTBI primer set. TCRdb ran MiXCR on the multiplex PCR reads and lists one entry per CDR3 protein. The table includes over 700,000 distinct CDR3 sequences, 38% detected once. The CDR3 is 14 residues long. With V trimmed by 3 bases and J by 9 bases, 5 bases remained unmatched. CDR1 is SGHTA and CDR2 is FQGNSA in the germline V gene. Those patients with uncontrolled infection, other autoimmune disease, pregnancy or lactation were excluded. This sample holds PBMCs from less than 13 ml fresh peripheral blood.

V is TRBV7-2 and J is TRBJ1-6, with 7 bases lining up with TRBD1. This clonotype was obtained from a young man with Graves' hyperthyroidism. Sequencing was carried out using blood. CDR3 sequence (DNA): TGTGCCAGCAGCTTCAGGGGGTTCGGTTCACCCCTCCACTTT. It is translated as CASSFRGFGSPLHF.